This T cell receptor (beta chain) was captured by sequencing in a study of blood T cell repertoires in COVID-19. V lost 3 bases to trimming and J lost 8 bases; unmatched junction nucleotides: 8. The CDR3 sequence is 14 residues long. Looked up from germline, CDR1 is SGHDT and CDR2 is YYEEEE. Original methodology: Estimated nucleated cell counts came from reference gene primer amplification. Produced via immunoSEQ multiplex PCR; TCRdb's table is partial and in-frame only. The D gene and trimming were derived from the DNA, and the V and J assignments and clone size from that table. This sample has under 450,000 clones; about 88% occur once, and the top ten carry 2.5% to 3.5%. Two consecutive negative NP/OP PCR tests, clearance, or resolved symptoms defined Cohort 3 recovery.

The sample comprised PBMCs or T cells enriched from blood (not recorded which). This TCR came from a woman younger than 45 who had recovered from COVID-19. J is TRBJ1-2 and V is TRBV5-6; 9 nucleotides agree with TRBD1. CDR3 DNA: TGTGCCAGCAGCTGGCCCGGGACAGGGAGAGGCTACACCTTC. It specifies CASSWPGTGRGYTF. Full variable domain (rest looked up from reference TRBV5-6 and TRBJ1-2): DAGVTQSPTHLIKTRGQQVTLRCSPKSGHDTVSWYQQALGQGPQFIFQYYEEEERQRGNFPDRFSGHQFPNYSSELNVNALLLGDSALYLCASSWPGTGRGYTFGSGTRLTVV.